A selection of T cell receptor beta chains follows, all from one sample in a study of control samples from healthy donors and cancer patients. TCRdb's copy holds only in-frame clones and misses some; the assay was immunoSEQ multiplex PCR. This repertoire shows around 130,000 clones, 88% found once; its top ten account for approximately 3.2%. The material sequenced was blood. These receptors were taken from a man aged 45 to 65 in good health. Each CDR3 is given with its conserved first and last residue. A D gene is named only where the DNA matches it firmly. Rows may omit the clone size; those that give it use once, few, many or a size class.

j_gene,d_gene,len,v_gene,abundance,CDR3aa,CDR3nt
TRBJ1-2,-,15,TRBV5-4,-,CASSLLGNYPYGYTF,TGTGCCAGCAGCTTGCTAGGGAACTATCCCTATGGCTACACCTTC
TRBJ2-1,-,14,TRBV30,-,CAWFTGTANNEQFF,TGTGCCTGGTTTACAGGAACGGCTAACAATGAGCAGTTCTTC
TRBJ2-7,TRBD1,15,TRBV5-4,-,CASSPGQGGSYEQYF,TGTGCCAGCAGCCCGGGACAGGGGGGATCCTACGAGCAGTACTTC
TRBJ1-1,-,16,TRBV19,-,CASSIGPGEMNTEAFF,TGTGCCAGTAGTATTGGACCGGGGGAGATGAACACTGAAGCTTTCTTT
TRBJ2-3,-,14,TRBV11-2,once,CASSRGSAGDTQYF,TGTGCCAGCAGCCGGGGGAGCGCGGGGGATACGCAGTATTTT
TRBJ2-3,-,16,TRBV24-1,-,CATSDDPDTPTDTQYF,TGTGCCACCAGTGATGATCCCGATACCCCCACAGATACGCAGTATTTT
TRBJ1-1,TRBD1,14,TRBV3-1/TRBV3-2,once,CASSQGDRATEAFF,TGTGCCAGCAGCCAAGGAGACAGGGCCACTGAAGCTTTCTTT
TRBJ1-5,-,15,TRBV2,-,CASSEARGINQPQHF,TGTGCCAGCAGTGAAGCGCGGGGGATCAATCAGCCCCAGCATTTT
TRBJ2-3,-,13,TRBV5-4,once,CASSSPGTDTQYF,TGTGCCAGCAGCTCCCCGGGCACAGATACGCAGTATTTT
TRBJ1-5,-,11,TRBV20-1,-,CSAGTNQPQHF,TGCAGTGCTGGCACAAATCAGCCCCAGCATTTT
TRBJ2-2,-,16,TRBV4-1,-,CASSQDYRSNTGELFF,TGCGCCAGCAGCCAAGATTACCGATCGAACACCGGGGAGCTGTTTTTT
TRBJ2-5,TRBD1,16,TRBV5-5,-,CASSRGTGQIQETQYF,TGTGCCAGCAGCCGCGGGACAGGGCAAATCCAAGAGACCCAGTACTTC
TRBJ1-2,-,15,TRBV28,-,CASSTGPDRIYGYTF,TGTGCCAGCAGCACTGGACCGGACAGAATCTATGGCTACACCTTC
TRBJ2-3,-,14,TRBV19,-,CASNHGTSTDTQYF,TGTGCCAGTAATCACGGTACTAGCACAGATACGCAGTATTTT